These T cell receptor beta chains were read from a single sample in a study of a mutant IDH1 vaccine in newly diagnosed glioma. These receptors' antigens are unknown. Clones were read by immunoSEQ multiplex PCR, and TCRdb kept only the in-frame ones, dropping some. The data hold about 38,000 clones, with about four fifths observed a single time. The sample consisted of PBMCs, taken from a glioma patient whose treatment included an IDH1 peptide vaccine. The receptor set was obtained from a man aged 35 to 55 with glioma. The CDR3 runs from the conserved cysteine through the conserved F or W. Each record gives: J gene, V gene, clone size, D gene, CDR3 protein. A D gene is named only where the DNA matches it firmly. Some rows have no size entry. The others give once, few or many, or a class for an expanded clone.

>TRBJ2-1|TRBV15|.|TRBD1
CATSRPDRGEQFF
>TRBJ2-2|TRBV25-1|once|TRBD1
CASSDDRGYLTGELFF
>TRBJ1-1|TRBV4-1|.|.
CASSQSTEAFF
>TRBJ2-7|TRBV9|.|.
CASSVSGTYEQYF
>TRBJ2-1|TRBV28|medium-sized|TRBD1
CAGADRVSYNEQFF
>.|TRBV29-1|.|TRBD1
CSVRDSSYEQYF
>TRBJ1-3|TRBV2|.|.
CASSDVVIGNTIYF
>TRBJ1-3|TRBV6-1|.|.
CASRRGENTIYF
>TRBJ1-2|TRBV19|.|TRBD1
CASSTRGRGIYGYTF
>TRBJ2-7|TRBV7-3|.|.
CASSPSPGPGYEQYF
>TRBJ2-1|TRBV27|.|.
CASSFSGDSYNEQFF
>TRBJ1-5|TRBV27|few|.
CASSRDPLGQPQHF
>TRBJ2-3|TRBV7-9|.|.
CASSLGDHRYAVGYF
>TRBJ2-2|TRBV10-2|.|.
CASSDLATAGELFF
>TRBJ2-3|TRBV28|.|TRBD2
CASSLGQREPTDTQYF
>TRBJ2-2|TRBV5-1|.|.
CASSLFGQATGELFF
>TRBJ2-5|TRBV11-1|.|TRBD2
CASSLAHGAGGLETQYF
>TRBJ1-3|TRBV6-6|.|.
CASSYSGAGNTIYF
>TRBJ2-7|TRBV19|.|TRBD1
CASSIQGQGYYEQYF
>TRBJ1-5|TRBV4-1|.|.
CASSQDPGFGNQPQHF
>TRBJ2-7|TRBV4-3|.|.
CASSQGVRVRNEQYF
>TRBJ2-2|TRBV7-2|.|TRBD2
CASKGLAGYTGELFF
>TRBJ1-4|TRBV5-1|once|.
CASSLGSWGSPEALFF
>TRBJ2-1|TRBV6-1|.|TRBD1
CASRGTGAGNEQFF
>TRBJ1-1|TRBV19|few|.
CASSISPGPNTEAFF
>TRBJ1-3|TRBV4-3|.|.
CASSQDSRSGNTIYF
>TRBJ2-6|TRBV19|few|.
CASRPGQAGANVLTF
>TRBJ2-3|TRBV30|.|TRBD1
CAWRVLQGITDTQYF
>TRBJ1-5|TRBV18|once|.
CASSIEMGPQHF
>TRBJ2-3|TRBV4-3|.|.
CASSQDTGRTDTQYF
>TRBJ2-7|TRBV7-6|.|TRBD1
CASSSGTGSSYEQYF
>TRBJ2-3|TRBV15|.|.
CATRDWRHTQYF
>TRBJ1-5|TRBV13|few|.
CASSPTRADQPQHF
>TRBJ2-1|TRBV5-6|.|TRBD2
CASSTGLAGNNEQFF
>TRBJ1-2|TRBV6-1|once|.
CATAGHRLYGYTF
>TRBJ2-7|TRBV5-4|.|.
CASSLRNSYEQYF
>TRBJ2-2|TRBV28|.|TRBD1
CASSFQGAITGELFF
>TRBJ2-2|TRBV7-2|.|.
CASSLPGELFF
>TRBJ1-2|TRBV20-1|.|.
CSASAFVGYTF
>TRBJ2-3|TRBV6-4|.|TRBD2
CASSEQGGDTQYF
>TRBJ1-3|TRBV4-2|.|.
CASSQEFGPHSGNTIYF
>TRBJ1-2|TRBV19|.|.
CASILTPQGSYGYTF
>.|TRBV19|.|.
CASSIGGPRYEQYF
>TRBJ2-3|TRBV7-2|.|TRBD2
CASSLRTSGRRDTQYF
>TRBJ2-3|TRBV28|.|TRBD2
CASSPLEWRERGTDTQYF
>TRBJ2-2|TRBV29-1|few|.
CSVEDGRNTGELFF
>TRBJ1-4|TRBV18|.|.
CASSPLTGTHFDLATNEKLFF
>TRBJ1-4|TRBV25-1|.|.
CASSGTGHPTNEKLFF
>TRBJ2-1|TRBV7-3|.|.
CASSLEDGSREQFF
>TRBJ1-5|TRBV19|.|.
CASTNLQEWGSNQPQHF
>TRBJ2-5|TRBV29-1|.|.
CSVEAPGVAETQYF
>.|TRBV4-1|.|.
CASSQEWQGRNEQYF
>TRBJ1-5|TRBV6-1|.|.
CASSQGNDQPQHF
>TRBJ1-1|TRBV6-5|.|.
CASTLTSGRNEAFF
>TRBJ2-2|TRBV9|.|.
CASSVVRAGGGQNTGELFF
>TRBJ1-2|TRBV27|.|.
CASSAQGGRYGYTF